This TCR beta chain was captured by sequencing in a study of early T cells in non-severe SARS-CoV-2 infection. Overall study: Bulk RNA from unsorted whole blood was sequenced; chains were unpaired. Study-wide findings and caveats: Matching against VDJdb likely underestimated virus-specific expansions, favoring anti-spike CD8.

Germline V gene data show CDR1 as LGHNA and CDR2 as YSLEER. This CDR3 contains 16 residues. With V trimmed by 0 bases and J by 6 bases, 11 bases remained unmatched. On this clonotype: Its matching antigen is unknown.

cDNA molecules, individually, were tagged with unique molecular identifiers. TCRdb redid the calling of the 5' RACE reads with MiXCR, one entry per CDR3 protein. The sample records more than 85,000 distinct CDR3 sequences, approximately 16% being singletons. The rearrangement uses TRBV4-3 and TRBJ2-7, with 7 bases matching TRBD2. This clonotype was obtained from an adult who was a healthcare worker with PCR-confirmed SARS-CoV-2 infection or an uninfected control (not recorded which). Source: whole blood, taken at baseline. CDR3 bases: TGCGCCAGCAGCCAAGATAGGGTGACTAGCAGTTCCGAGCAGTACTTC. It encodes CASSQDRVTSSSEQYF.